What follows are 16 T cell receptor beta chains derived from one specimen sequenced in a study of T cells in Graves' hyperthyroidism and ophthalmopathy. Amplified regions were TCR beta CDR3 sequences from RNA transcripts. RT-PCR in the first round (using the HTBI primer set) targeted the TCR CDR3. TCRdb redid the calling of the multiplex PCR reads with MiXCR, one entry per CDR3 protein. Of more than 550,000 distinct CDR3 sequences in the sample, approximately 42% were seen once. The material sequenced was peripheral blood or thyroid tissue (not recorded which). The receptor set was obtained from an adult man with Graves' disease, either hyperthyroidism or ophthalmopathy (not recorded which).

The CDR3 region is CASSPRDNSYNSPLHF. CDR3 nucleotide sequence: TGTGCCAGCAGCCCCCGGGACAACTCCTATAATTCACCCCTCCACTTT. The V gene is TRBV14, the J gene TRBJ1-6, with D perhaps matching TRBD1 (6 bases). The V gene lost 4 bases and the J gene lost 0 bases, with 10 bases spanning the gap. The CDR3 has 16 residues. The germline CDR1 and CDR2 sequences are SGHDN and FVKESK.

This clonotype was detected a few times. J is TRBJ2-2 and V is TRBV10-3, with D possibly matching TRBD2 (5 bases). Trimming shortened V by 4 bases and J by 5 bases, and 8 bases separated the two germline ends. Germline-derived CDR1 and CDR2 are ENHRY and SYGVKD. The CDR3 sequence is 13 residues long. The CDR3 loop is CAISVGETGELFF. The CDR3 nucleotides read TGTGCCATCAGTGTTGGGGAGACCGGGGAGCTGTTTTTT.

This clonotype was counted only a few times. The chain has TRBV7-2 and TRBJ2-2; TRBD2 matches 11 bases. Losses at the gene ends were 8 bases for V and 5 bases for J; bases not matched to a gene: 10. This CDR3 spans 16 amino acids. Germline CDR1 reads SGHTA; CDR2 reads FQGNSA. The CDR3 sequence: CASWLAGGLRTGELFF. The CDR3 coding sequence is TGTGCCAGCTGGCTAGCGGGGGGCTTACGTACCGGGGAGCTGTTTTTT.

Ten or more counts support this clonotype. The chain recombines TRBV12-3 or TRBV12-4 with TRBJ1-6; unclear D gene. The length of the CDR3 is 14 residues. Deletions cut 8 bases from V and 8 bases from J, with 16 bases between. In DNA, the CDR3 is TGTGCCAGCTCCGCGAGAAGGCGTGATTCACCCCTCCACTTT. It is translated as CASSARRRDSPLHF.

V is TRBV24-1 and J is TRBJ1-2, with 8 positions matching TRBD1. The CDR3 sequence is 15 residues long. The germline V gene has CDR1 KGHDR and CDR2 SFDVKD. The V and J ends lost 2 bases and 5 bases, in that order; junction bases with no gene match: 6. CDR3 sequence reads: CATSDSSGGQYGYTF. The CDR3 bases are TGTGCCACCAGTGATTCCTCAGGGGGCCAGTATGGCTACACCTTC.

The J gene is TRBJ1-4, the V gene TRBV5-5; D perhaps matches TRBD1 (6 bases). The germline CDR1 and CDR2 sequences are SGHKS and YYEKEE (reference sequence). The CDR3 extends over 15 amino acids. V gave up 4 bases and J gave up 5 bases, with 15 bases separating them. The CDR3 region has the DNA TGTGCCAGCAGCCGGGGGACAATAGAAAATGAAAAACTGTTTTTT. Encoded protein: CASSRGTIENEKLFF.

This clonotype was observed at least ten times. V usage is TRBV7-8 and J usage is TRBJ1-5; D remains unclear. Germline V CDR1 and CDR2: SGHVS, FQNEAQ. V was trimmed by 1 base and J by 5 bases, leaving 9 bases between them. The CDR3 totals 14 residues. CDR3 coding DNA: TGTGCCAGCAGCTTAGTGCCCGCTGATCAGCCCCAGCATTTT. Amino acids: CASSLVPADQPQHF.

This chain uses TRBV20-1 with TRBJ1-5, with TRBD1 as a possible D gene (6 bases). Germline-derived CDR1 and CDR2 are DFQATT and SNEGSKA (reference sequence). The V and J ends lost 3 bases and 3 bases respectively, with 18 bases between them. CDR3 size: 16 residues. This chain's CDR3 is CSASRSPRGANQPQHF. The CDR3 coding sequence is TGCAGTGCTAGTCGATCCCCCCGGGGGGCCAATCAGCCCCAGCATTTT.

This clonotype was seen ten or more times. The chain links TRBV2 to TRBJ2-5, with TRBD2 as a possible D gene (6 bases). Looked up from germline, CDR1 is SNHLY and CDR2 is FYNNEI. This CDR3 has 12 amino acids. V lost 4 bases and J lost 7, with 10 bases in between. CDR3 in amino acids: CASSAGERTQYF. The CDR3, as DNA: TGTGCCAGCAGTGCGGGGGAGAGGACCCAGTACTTC.

CDR3 region: CATSSRTEDSETYEQYF. CDR3 nucleotides: TGTGCCACCAGCAGCCGCACCGAGGACAGCGAGACCTACGAGCAGTACTTC. V is TRBV15 and J is TRBJ2-7; D is possibly TRBD1 (6 bases). This CDR3 is built from 17 residues. V was pared by 3 bases and J by 2 bases, with 20 bases between. CDR1 LNHNV and CDR2 YYDKDF come from the germline V gene (reference sequence).

V and J are TRBV15 and TRBJ1-1, with D perhaps matching TRBD1 (5 bases). The CDR3 length is 15 residues. Germline V gives CDR1 LNHNV, CDR2 YYDKDF (reference sequence). V lost 0 bases and J 4 bases, leaving 12 bases between the germline ends. The CDR3: CATSREDNGATEAFF. CDR3 sequence (DNA): TGTGCCACCAGCAGAGAGGACAATGGTGCCACTGAAGCTTTCTTT.

The genes are TRBV29-1 and TRBJ1-2; TRBD1 might be the D (6 bases). Looked up from germline, CDR1 is SQVTM and CDR2 is ANQGSEA. CDR3 length: 11 amino acids. V was pared by 8 bases and J by 3 bases, with 10 bases between. Here the CDR3 reads CSLTGDYGYTF. DNA of the CDR3: TGCAGCCTGACAGGAGACTATGGCTACACCTTC.

This clonotype was observed a handful of times. The rearrangement uses TRBV19 and TRBJ1-1; 7 bases are shared with TRBD1. Germline CDR1 reads LNHDA; CDR2 reads SQIVND (reference sequence). The CDR3 is 13 residues long. The junction had 7 bases not matched to a gene; V was cut back by 4 bases and J by 8 bases. This CDR3 reads CASSTPQGLEAFF. The CDR3 nucleotides read TGTGCCAGTAGTACCCCACAGGGGCTCGAAGCTTTCTTT.

Comments on this clonotype: A much larger clone differs from this one at a single base, so this may be a read error. The chain uses TRBV10-3 and TRBJ1-1; TRBD1 aligns across 9 bases. The junction had 7 bases not matched to a gene; V was cut back by 6 bases and J by 2 bases. This CDR3 is 15 amino acids long. CDR1 is ENHRY, CDR2 SYGVKD, per germline. CDR3 residues: CAIRRRQGVNTEAFF. CDR3 coding DNA: TGTGCCATCAGAAGGAGACAGGGGGTCAACACTGAAGCTTTCTTT.

The gene calls are TRBV12-5 and TRBJ1-4; D not resolved. Per germline, CDR1 LGHNT and CDR2 FRNRAP. V was clipped by 5 bases and J by 5 bases, with 3 bases between them. The CDR3 totals 11 residues. In nucleotides, the CDR3 is TGTGCTAGTGGTAGCAATGAAAAACTGTTTTTT. Translated: CASGSNEKLFF.

This clonotype was seen more than once but under ten times. The rearrangement joins TRBV10-3 to TRBJ1-1; possibly TRBD1 for D (5 bases). The length of the CDR3 is 15 residues. Trimming took off 0 bases at V and 1 base at J, with 9 bases between the two ends. The germline gives CDR1 ENHRY, CDR2 SYGVKD. CDR3 bases: TGTGCCATCAGTGAGTCCGGGGGAGCGAACACTGAAGCTTTCTTT. Translating gives CAISESGGANTEAFF.